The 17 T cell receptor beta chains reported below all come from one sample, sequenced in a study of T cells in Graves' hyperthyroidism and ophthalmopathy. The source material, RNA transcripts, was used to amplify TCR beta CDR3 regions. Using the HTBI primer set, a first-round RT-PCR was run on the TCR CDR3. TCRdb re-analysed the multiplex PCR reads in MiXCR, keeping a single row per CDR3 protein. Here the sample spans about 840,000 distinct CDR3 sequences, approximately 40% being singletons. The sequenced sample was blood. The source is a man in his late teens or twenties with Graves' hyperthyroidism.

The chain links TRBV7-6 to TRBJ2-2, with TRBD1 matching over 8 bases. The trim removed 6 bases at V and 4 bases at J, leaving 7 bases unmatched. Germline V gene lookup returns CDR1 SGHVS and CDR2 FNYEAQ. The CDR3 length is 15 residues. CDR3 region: CASRETRGRTGELFF. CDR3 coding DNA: TGTGCCAGCAGAGAAACCAGGGGGCGCACCGGGGAGCTGTTTTTT.

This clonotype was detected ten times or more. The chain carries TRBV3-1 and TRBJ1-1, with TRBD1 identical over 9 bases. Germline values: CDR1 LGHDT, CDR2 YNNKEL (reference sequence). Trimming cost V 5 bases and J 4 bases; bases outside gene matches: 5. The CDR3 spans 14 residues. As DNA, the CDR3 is TGTGCCAGCAGCAAGGGACAGGGTTCCACTGAAGCTTTCTTT. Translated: CASSKGQGSTEAFF.

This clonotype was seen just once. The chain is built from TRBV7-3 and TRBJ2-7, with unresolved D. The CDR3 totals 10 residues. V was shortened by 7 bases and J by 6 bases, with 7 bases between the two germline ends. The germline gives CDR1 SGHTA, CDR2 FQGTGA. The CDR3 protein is CASTGSEQYF. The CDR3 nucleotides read TGTGCCAGCACGGGTTCCGAGCAGTACTTC.

This chain's CDR3 is CASSQDSSGARTQYF. In DNA form, the CDR3 reads TGCGCCAGCAGCCAAGACTCTAGCGGGGCTAGGACCCAGTACTTC. The rearrangement links TRBV5-1 to TRBJ2-5, with TRBD2 matching over 9 bases. With 4 bases clipped from V and 7 bases from J, the junction kept 11 bases outside the gene matches. This CDR3 is 15 amino acids long. Germline V lookup: CDR1 SGHRS, CDR2 YFSETQ.

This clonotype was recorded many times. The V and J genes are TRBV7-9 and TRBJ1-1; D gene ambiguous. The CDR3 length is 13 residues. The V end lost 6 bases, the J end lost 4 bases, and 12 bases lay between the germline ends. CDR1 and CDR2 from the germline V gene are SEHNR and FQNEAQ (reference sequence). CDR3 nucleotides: TGTGCCAGCAGTCCCGGACCTGGCACTGAAGCTTTCTTT. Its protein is CASSPGPGTEAFF.

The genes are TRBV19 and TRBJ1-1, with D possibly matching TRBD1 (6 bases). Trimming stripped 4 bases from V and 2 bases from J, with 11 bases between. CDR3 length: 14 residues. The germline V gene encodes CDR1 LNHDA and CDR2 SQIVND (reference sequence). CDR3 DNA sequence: TGTGCCAGTAGTACAGGGACATCAAACACTGAAGCTTTCTTT. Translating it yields CASSTGTSNTEAFF.

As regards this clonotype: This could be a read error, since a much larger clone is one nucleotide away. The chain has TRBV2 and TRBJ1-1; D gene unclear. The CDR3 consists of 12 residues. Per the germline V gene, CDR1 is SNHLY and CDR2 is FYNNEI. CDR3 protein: CASGDRRTEAFF. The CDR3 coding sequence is TGTGCCAGCGGTGACCGGCGGACTGAAGCTTTCTTT.

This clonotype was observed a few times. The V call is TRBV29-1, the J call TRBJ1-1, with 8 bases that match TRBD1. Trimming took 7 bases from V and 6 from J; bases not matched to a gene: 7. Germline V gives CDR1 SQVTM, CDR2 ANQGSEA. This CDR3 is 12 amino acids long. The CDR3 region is CSARGQGAEAFF. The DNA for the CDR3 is TGCAGCGCCCGAGGACAGGGCGCTGAAGCTTTCTTT.

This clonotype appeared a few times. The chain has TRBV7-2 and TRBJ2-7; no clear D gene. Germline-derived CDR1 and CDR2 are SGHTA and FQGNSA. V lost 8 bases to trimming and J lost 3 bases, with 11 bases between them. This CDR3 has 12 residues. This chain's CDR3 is CASSQRIYEQYF. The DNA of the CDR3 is TGTGCCAGCTCACAGCGAATCTACGAGCAGTACTTC.

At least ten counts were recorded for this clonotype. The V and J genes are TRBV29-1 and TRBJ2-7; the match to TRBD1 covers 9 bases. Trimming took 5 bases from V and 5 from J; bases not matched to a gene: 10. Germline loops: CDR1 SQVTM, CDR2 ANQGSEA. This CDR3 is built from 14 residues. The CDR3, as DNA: TGCAGCGTTCACCAACGGGACAGGGCGGACGAGCAGTACTTC. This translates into CSVHQRDRADEQYF.

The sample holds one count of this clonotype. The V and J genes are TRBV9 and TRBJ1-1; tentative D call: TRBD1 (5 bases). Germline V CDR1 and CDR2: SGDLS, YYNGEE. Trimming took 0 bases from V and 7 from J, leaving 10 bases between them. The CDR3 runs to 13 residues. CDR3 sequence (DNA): TGTGCCAGCAGCGTAGCGGTGGGGGGTGAAGCTTTCTTT. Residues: CASSVAVGGEAFF.

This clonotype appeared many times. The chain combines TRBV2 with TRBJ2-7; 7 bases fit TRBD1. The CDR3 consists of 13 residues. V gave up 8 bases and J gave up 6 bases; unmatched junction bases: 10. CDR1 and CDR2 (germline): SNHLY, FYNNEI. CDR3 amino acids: CASLRTGVTEQYF. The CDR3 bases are TGTGCCAGCCTAAGGACAGGAGTTACCGAGCAGTACTTC.

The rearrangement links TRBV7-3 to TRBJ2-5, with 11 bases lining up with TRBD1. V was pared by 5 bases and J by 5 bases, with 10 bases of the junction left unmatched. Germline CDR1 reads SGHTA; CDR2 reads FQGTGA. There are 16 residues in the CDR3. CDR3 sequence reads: CASSPGTGGLGETQYF. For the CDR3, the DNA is TGTGCCAGCAGCCCCGGGACAGGGGGGCTGGGGGAGACCCAGTACTTC.

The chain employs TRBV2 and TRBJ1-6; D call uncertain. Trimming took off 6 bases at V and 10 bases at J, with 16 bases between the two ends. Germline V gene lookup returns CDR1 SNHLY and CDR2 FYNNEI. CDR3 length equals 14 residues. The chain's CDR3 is CASSLNGEKSPLHF. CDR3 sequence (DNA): TGTGCCAGCAGCTTAAACGGGGAAAAATCACCCCTCCACTTT.

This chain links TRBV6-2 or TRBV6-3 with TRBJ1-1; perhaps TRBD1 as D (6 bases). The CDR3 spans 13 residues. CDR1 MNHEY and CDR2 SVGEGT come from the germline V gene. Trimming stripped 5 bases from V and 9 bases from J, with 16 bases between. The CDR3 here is CASSIKFGQQAFF. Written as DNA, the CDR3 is TGTGCCAGCAGTATAAAGTTTGGACAGCAAGCTTTCTTT.

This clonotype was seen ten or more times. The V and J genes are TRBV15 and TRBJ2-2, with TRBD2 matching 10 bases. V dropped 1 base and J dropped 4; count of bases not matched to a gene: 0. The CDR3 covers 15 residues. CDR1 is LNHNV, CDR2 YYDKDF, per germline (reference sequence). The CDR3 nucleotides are TGTGCCACCAGCAGAGGACTAGCGGGCACCGGGGAGCTGTTTTTT. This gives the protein CATSRGLAGTGELFF.

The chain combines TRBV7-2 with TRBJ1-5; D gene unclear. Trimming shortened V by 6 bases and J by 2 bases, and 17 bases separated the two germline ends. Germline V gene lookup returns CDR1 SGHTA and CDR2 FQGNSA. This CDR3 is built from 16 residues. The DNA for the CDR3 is TGTGCCAGCAGACCTACGCGCTCGGGTGGCAATCAGCCCCAGCATTTT. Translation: CASRPTRSGGNQPQHF.